This T cell receptor (beta chain) was identified during a study of post-analysis software for immune sequencing data. Background on the study: Relapsing-remitting, secondary progressive and progressive-relapsing forms of multiple sclerosis all featured among disease courses.

The table lists this clonotype with a few counts. Unique molecular identifiers tagged the TCR beta cDNA libraries. T cells numbering about 0.85 to 10 million yielded cDNA molecules that totaled about 500,000. TCRdb re-derived calls from the PCR reads in MiXCR, one entry per CDR3 protein. Altogether about 800,000 distinct CDR3 sequences are present, 25% to 30% being singletons, with the ten largest covering more than 0.45%. The sample was blood. This clonotype was obtained from a girl aged 5-17 years with multiple sclerosis.

Written as DNA, the CDR3 is TGTGCCAGCAGCCGAAGGAGGACAGGGAATTCCCACGAGCAGTACTTC. As protein: CASSRRRTGNSHEQYF. The genes are TRBV3-1 and TRBJ2-7, with 8 bases lining up with TRBD1. This CDR3 contains 16 residues. V lost 4 bases to trimming and J lost 5 bases; unmatched junction nucleotides: 13. Germline V gene lookup returns CDR1 LGHDT and CDR2 YNNKEL (reference sequence).